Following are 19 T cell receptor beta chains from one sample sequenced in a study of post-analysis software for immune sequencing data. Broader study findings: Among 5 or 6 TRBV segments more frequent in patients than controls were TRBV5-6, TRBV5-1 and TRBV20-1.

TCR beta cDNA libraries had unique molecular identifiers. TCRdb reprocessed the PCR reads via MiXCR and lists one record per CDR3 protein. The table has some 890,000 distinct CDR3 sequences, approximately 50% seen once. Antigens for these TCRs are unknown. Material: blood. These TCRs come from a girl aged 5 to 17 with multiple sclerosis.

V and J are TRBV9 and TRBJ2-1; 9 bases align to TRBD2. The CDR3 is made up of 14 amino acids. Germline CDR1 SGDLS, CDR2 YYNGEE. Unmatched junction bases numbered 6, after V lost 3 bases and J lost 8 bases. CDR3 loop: CASSDRLAVDEQFF. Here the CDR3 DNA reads TGTGCCAGCAGCGACAGACTAGCGGTGGATGAGCAGTTCTTC.

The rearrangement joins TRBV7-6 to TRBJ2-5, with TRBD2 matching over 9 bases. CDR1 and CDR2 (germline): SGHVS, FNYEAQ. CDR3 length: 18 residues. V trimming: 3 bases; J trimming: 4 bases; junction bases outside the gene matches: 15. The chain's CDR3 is CASSFHSASLAGAETQYF. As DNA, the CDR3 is TGTGCCAGCAGCTTCCATAGCGCCTCGTTAGCGGGAGCAGAGACCCAGTACTTC.

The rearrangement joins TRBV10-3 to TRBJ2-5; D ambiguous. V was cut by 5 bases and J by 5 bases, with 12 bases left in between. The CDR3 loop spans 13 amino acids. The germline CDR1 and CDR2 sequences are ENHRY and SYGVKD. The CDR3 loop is CAISPGFQETQYF. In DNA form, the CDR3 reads TGTGCCATCAGTCCCGGGTTCCAGGAGACCCAGTACTTC.

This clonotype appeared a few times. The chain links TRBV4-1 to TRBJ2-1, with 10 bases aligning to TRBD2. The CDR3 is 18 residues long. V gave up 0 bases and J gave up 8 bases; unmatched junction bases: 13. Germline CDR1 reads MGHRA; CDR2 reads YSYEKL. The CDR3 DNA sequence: TGCGCCAGCAGCCAAGAAGCTTTTCCTAGCGGGAGTTGGGATGAGCAGTTCTTC. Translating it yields CASSQEAFPSGSWDEQFF.

The CDR3 DNA is TGTGCCAGCACCCCGTGGCCCGGGACCTACGAGCAGTACTTC. Translation gives CASTPWPGTYEQYF. J is TRBJ2-4 and V is TRBV11-2, with TRBD2 as a possible D gene (5 bases). The better agreement between TRBJ2-7 and the DNA end casts doubt on the J call. The CDR3 consists of 14 residues. Germline CDR1 is SGHAT and CDR2 is FQNNGV.

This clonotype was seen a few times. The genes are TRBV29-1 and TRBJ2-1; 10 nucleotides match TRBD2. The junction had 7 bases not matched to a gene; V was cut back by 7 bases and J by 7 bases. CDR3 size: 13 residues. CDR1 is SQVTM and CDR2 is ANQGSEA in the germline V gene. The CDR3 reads CSAPGLARNEQFF. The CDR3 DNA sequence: TGCAGCGCGCCGGGACTAGCGAGGAATGAGCAGTTCTTC.

CDR3 in amino acids: CASSQEPVRYEQYF. CDR3 nucleotide sequence: TGTGCCAGCAGCCAAGAACCGGTGCGGTACGAGCAGTACTTC. The genes are TRBV3-1 and TRBJ2-7; D unclear. V was clipped by 0 bases and J by 4 bases, with 10 bases between them. From germline, CDR1 is LGHDT and CDR2 YNNKEL (reference sequence). The CDR3 is made up of 14 amino acids.

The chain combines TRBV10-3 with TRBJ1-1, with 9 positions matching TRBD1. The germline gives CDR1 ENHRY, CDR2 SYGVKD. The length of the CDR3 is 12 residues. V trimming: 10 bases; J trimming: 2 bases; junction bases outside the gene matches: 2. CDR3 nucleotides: TGTGCCAACAGGGGGCTTAACACTGAAGCTTTCTTT. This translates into CANRGLNTEAFF.

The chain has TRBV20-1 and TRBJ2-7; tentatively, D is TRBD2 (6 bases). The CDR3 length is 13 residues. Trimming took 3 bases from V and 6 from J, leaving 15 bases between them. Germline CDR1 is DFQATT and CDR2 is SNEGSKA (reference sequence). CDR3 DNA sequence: TGCAGTGCTAGTCTACCTCGGAGGGGCGAGCAGTACTTC. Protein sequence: CSASLPRRGEQYF.

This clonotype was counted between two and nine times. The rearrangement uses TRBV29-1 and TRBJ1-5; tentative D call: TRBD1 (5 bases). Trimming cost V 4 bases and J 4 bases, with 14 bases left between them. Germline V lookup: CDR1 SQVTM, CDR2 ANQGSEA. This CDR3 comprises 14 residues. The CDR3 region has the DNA TGCAGCGTTGGCGGTGCGGGGGGGAATCAGCCCCAGCATTTT. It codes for CSVGGAGGNQPQHF.

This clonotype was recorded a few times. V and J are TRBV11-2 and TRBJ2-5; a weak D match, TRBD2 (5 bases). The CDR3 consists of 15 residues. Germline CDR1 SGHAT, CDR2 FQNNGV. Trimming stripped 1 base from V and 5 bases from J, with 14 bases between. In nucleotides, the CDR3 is TGTGCCAGCAGCTTAGTCAACGGGGATTCCGAGACCCAGTACTTC. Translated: CASSLVNGDSETQYF.

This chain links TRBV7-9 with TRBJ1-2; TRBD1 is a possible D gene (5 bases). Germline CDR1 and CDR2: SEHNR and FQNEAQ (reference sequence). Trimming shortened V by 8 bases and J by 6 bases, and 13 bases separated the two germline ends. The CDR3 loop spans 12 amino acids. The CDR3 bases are TGTGCCAGCGGCCCGGGGGGTAATGGCTACACCTTC. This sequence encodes CASGPGGNGYTF.

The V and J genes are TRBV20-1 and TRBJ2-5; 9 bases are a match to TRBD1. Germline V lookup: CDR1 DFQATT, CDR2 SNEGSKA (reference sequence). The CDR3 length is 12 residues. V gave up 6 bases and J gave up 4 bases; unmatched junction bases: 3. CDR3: CSATGGRETQYF. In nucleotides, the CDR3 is TGCAGTGCGACAGGGGGTCGAGAGACCCAGTACTTC.

The CDR3 is CASSWEGQSPYPGEQYF. CDR3 in DNA: TGCGCCAGCAGTTGGGAAGGACAGTCTCCGTATCCGGGCGAGCAGTACTTC. The chain has TRBV5-1 and TRBJ2-4; possibly TRBD1 for D (6 bases). Gene TRBJ2-7 matches the end of the DNA better, so the J call may be wrong. Germline V gene lookup returns CDR1 SGHRS and CDR2 YFSETQ. This CDR3 has 17 residues.

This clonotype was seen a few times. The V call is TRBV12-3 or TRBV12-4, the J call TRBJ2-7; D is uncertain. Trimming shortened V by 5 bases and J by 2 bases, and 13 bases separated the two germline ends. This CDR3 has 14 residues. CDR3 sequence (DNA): TGTGCCAGCAGTGGACCGAAACCCCCCTACGAGCAGTACTTC. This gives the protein CASSGPKPPYEQYF.

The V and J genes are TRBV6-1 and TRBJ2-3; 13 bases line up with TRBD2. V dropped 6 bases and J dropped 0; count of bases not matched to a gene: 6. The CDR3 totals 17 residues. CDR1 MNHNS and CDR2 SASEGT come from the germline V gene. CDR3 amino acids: CASSRGLAGSSTDTQYF. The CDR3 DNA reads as TGTGCCAGCAGCCGGGGACTAGCGGGATCTAGCACAGATACGCAGTATTTT.

CDR3 region: CASSQKGGGSETQYF. In nucleotides, the CDR3 is TGTGCCAGCAGCCAAAAAGGGGGCGGGAGCGAGACCCAGTACTTC. The chain carries TRBV4-2 and TRBJ2-5; D is perhaps TRBD1 or TRBD2 (7 bases each). This CDR3 comprises 15 residues. Germline values: CDR1 LGHNA, CDR2 YNFKEQ. Trimming left V 2 bases short and J 5 bases short, with 15 bases between.

The CDR3 region has the DNA TGTGCCAGCAGCGGCGGCAGGAGCTCCTATAATTCACCCCTCCACTTT. Amino acid sequence: CASSGGRSSYNSPLHF. The chain joins TRBV9 to TRBJ1-6; no definite D call. Trimming cost V 3 bases and J 0 bases, with 10 bases left between them. Germline CDR1 is SGDLS and CDR2 is YYNGEE. The CDR3 is 16 residues long.

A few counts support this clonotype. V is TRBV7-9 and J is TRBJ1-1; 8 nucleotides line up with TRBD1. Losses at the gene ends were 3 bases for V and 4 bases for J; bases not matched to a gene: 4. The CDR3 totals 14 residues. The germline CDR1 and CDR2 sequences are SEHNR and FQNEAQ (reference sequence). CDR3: CASSLTGVGTEAFF. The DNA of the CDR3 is TGTGCCAGCAGCTTGACAGGGGTGGGCACTGAAGCTTTCTTT.